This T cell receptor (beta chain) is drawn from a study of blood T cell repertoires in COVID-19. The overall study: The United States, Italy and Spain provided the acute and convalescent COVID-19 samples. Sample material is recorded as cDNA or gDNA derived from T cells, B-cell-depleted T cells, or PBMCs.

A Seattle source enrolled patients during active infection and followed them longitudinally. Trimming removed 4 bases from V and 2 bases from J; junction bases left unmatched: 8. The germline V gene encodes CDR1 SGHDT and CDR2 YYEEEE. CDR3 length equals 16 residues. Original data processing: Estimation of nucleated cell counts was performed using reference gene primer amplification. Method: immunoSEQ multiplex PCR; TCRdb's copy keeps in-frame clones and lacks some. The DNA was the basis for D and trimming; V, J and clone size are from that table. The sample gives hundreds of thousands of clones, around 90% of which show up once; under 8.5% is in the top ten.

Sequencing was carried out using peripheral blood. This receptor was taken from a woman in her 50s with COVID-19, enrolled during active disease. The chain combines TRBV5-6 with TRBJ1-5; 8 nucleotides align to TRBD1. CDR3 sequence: CASSGNRGKGNQPQHF. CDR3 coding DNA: TGTGCCAGCAGCGGTAACAGGGGGAAGGGCAATCAGCCCCAGCATTTT.